This note documents a single T cell receptor beta chain sequence. Germline V gene sequence: CDR1 SGHNT, CDR2 YENEEA. V was trimmed by 0 bases and J by 3 bases, leaving 12 bases between them. The CDR3 covers 15 residues. Included as multiple sclerosis controls were treatment-naive patients who had stable or active relapsing-remitting disease. Negative isolation yielded the CD8+ and CD4+ T cells, while FACS enriched the TEMRA cells. These data belong to a study of CD8 T cells in Susac syndrome. A quantity of about 0.45 to 1 ug RNA underwent reverse transcription using random hexamers. An immunoSEQ multiplex PCR amplified TCR beta CDR3 over 54 Vbeta and 13 Jbeta. A single record per CDR3 protein comes from TCRdb applying MiXCR to the immunoSEQ multiplex PCR reads. This table has around 300,000 distinct CDR3 sequences, approximately 85% appearing once.

The sequencing input was CD8+ T cells from PBMCs. V gene TRBV11-3 combines with J gene TRBJ2-7; tentatively, D is TRBD1 or TRBD2 (5 bases each). The sequence was obtained from a human donor with multiple sclerosis. CDR3 residues: CASSLDGGGNYEQYF. Written as DNA, the CDR3 is TGTGCCAGCAGCTTAGATGGTGGGGGAAACTACGAGCAGTACTTC.